Following are 25 T cell receptor beta chains from one sample sequenced in a study of human T cells and chemical hapten exposure. TCRdb used MiXCR to reprocess the RACE reads, holding one entry per CDR3 protein. The repertoire includes around 110,000 distinct CDR3 sequences, roughly 12% of them detected once, and about 1.4% sits in the top ten. Time point reported: patch test 1, 2 weeks after DPC sensitization. Treatment in this sample: therapeutic diphenylcyclopropenone sensitization with weekly scalp DPC. Specimen: whole blood, collected in connection with sensitization to the hapten diphenylcyclopropenone (DPC). All receptors come from a woman aged 50 to 60 with alopecia areata. Some clones in this sample may be carry-over from other donors' samples.

This clonotype appeared a few times. This sequence joins TRBV12-3 or TRBV12-4 and TRBJ1-1; 7 bases line up with TRBD1. The CDR3 runs to 12 residues. V was pared by 2 bases and J by 8 bases, with 2 bases of the junction left unmatched. The CDR3 coding sequence is TGTGCCAGCAGTTTACCACAGGGGGAAGCTTTCTTT. This sequence encodes CASSLPQGEAFF.

The gene calls are TRBV7-2 and TRBJ2-7; 10 bases agree with TRBD2. V lost 5 bases and J lost 6; bases outside the gene matches: 7. Germline V lookup: CDR1 SGHTA, CDR2 FQGNSA. The CDR3 is made up of 14 amino acids. The DNA for the CDR3 is TGTGCCAGCAGCCCTAGCGGGAGCTTTACCGAGCAGTACTTC. Protein: CASSPSGSFTEQYF.

This clonotype has only a few counts. The V call is TRBV4-1, the J call TRBJ1-4; D gene ambiguous. The V gene's germline CDR1 is MGHRA and CDR2 YSYEKL. The CDR3 has 14 amino acids. The V end was cut by 5 bases, the J end by 7 bases, with 14 bases between. CDR3 sequence reads: CASSVGPRGEKLFF. CDR3 bases: TGCGCCAGCAGCGTTGGACCCCGAGGTGAAAAACTGTTTTTT.

There are many counts of this clonotype. The V gene is TRBV29-1, the J gene TRBJ2-1, with 10 bases that match TRBD1. This CDR3 region has 14 residues. V lost 6 bases to trimming and J lost 4 bases; unmatched junction nucleotides: 6. Looked up from germline, CDR1 is SQVTM and CDR2 is ANQGSEA. CDR3 loop: CSVLRDRGYNEQFF. In DNA form, the CDR3 reads TGCAGCGTCCTCCGGGACAGGGGATACAATGAGCAGTTCTTC.

This clonotype was counted only a few times. The rearrangement joins TRBV5-6 to TRBJ2-3; D is unclear. V dropped 2 bases and J dropped 9 bases, with 13 bases sitting between them. The germline gives CDR1 SGHDT, CDR2 YYEEEE. The CDR3 consists of 13 residues. The CDR3: CASSFSSRPTQYF. CDR3 coding DNA: TGTGCCAGCAGCTTTTCCTCCAGGCCCACGCAGTATTTT.

Details on this clonotype: The junction differs from germline at one of its ends, possibly a read error. This sequence joins TRBV12-3 or TRBV12-4 and TRBJ1-1; 10 nucleotides match TRBD1. The CDR3 extends over 15 amino acids. CDR3 protein: CASSLRQGAGTESFF. CDR3 nucleotides: TGTGCCAGCAGTTTACGACAGGGGGCTGGCACTGAATCTTTCTTT.

The V and J genes are TRBV11-2 and TRBJ2-5, with D tentatively TRBD2 (6 bases). Germline CDR1 SGHAT, CDR2 FQNNGV. CDR3 length: 13 amino acids. Trimming pared 3 bases from V and 3 bases from J, leaving 8 bases between. The CDR3 here is CASSFTGEETQYF. In DNA, the CDR3 is TGTGCCAGCAGCTTTACGGGAGAAGAGACCCAGTACTTC.

This clonotype was counted only a few times. V is TRBV20-1 and J is TRBJ1-1; D uncertain. Germline assignment: CDR1 DFQATT and CDR2 SNEGSKA (reference sequence). Trimming pared 0 bases from V and 0 bases from J, leaving 8 bases between. The length of the CDR3 is 14 residues. The CDR3 sequence: CSARDGRLNTEAFF. The CDR3 region has the DNA TGCAGTGCTAGAGATGGACGATTGAACACTGAAGCTTTCTTT.

The chain employs TRBV5-1 and TRBJ2-7; TRBD1 matches 10 bases. The V and J ends lost 0 bases and 6 bases, in that order; junction bases with no gene match: 6. CDR1 SGHRS and CDR2 YFSETQ come from the germline V gene. The CDR3 length is 15 residues. In DNA form, the CDR3 reads TGCGCCAGCAGCTTGGCCGGACAGGGGGTGTTCGAGCAGTACTTC. Translation gives CASSLAGQGVFEQYF.

This clonotype was counted ten times or more. The chain combines TRBV7-2 with TRBJ2-3, with D possibly called TRBD1 or TRBD2 (5 bases each). The CDR3 runs to 14 residues. V was trimmed by 10 bases and J by 7 bases, leaving 21 bases between them. The V gene's germline CDR1 is SGHTA and CDR2 FQGNSA. DNA of the CDR3: TGTGCCACCCAAAGAGAGGGGAGTACGTATACGCAGTATTTT. Its translation is CATQREGSTYTQYF.

The chain carries TRBV11-2 and TRBJ2-3; TRBD2 agrees at 13 bases. The length of the CDR3 is 16 residues. From germline, CDR1 is SGHAT and CDR2 FQNNGV. After removal of 5 bases from V and 4 bases from J, the junction contained 6 bases not matched to a gene. CDR3 residues: CASSPGTSGAPDTQYF. In DNA, the CDR3 is TGTGCCAGCAGCCCGGGGACTAGCGGGGCTCCAGATACGCAGTATTTT.

This clonotype was found many times. V gene TRBV27 combines with J gene TRBJ1-5; D gene unclear. Per the germline V gene, CDR1 is MNHEY and CDR2 is SMNVEV (reference sequence). Between the trimmed V and J ends, which lost 8 bases and 4 bases, there was a span of 15 bases. This CDR3 region has 14 residues. CDR3 nucleotides: TGTGCCAGCGCCACCTTCTCTAATAATCAGCCCCAGCATTTT. Its translation: CASATFSNNQPQHF.

This clonotype was counted ten times or more. This chain joins TRBV4-2 and TRBJ2-5; D is uncertain. CDR1 and CDR2 (germline): LGHNA, YNFKEQ. This CDR3 is 15 amino acids long. V gave up 1 base and J gave up 5 bases, with 14 bases separating them. In DNA, the CDR3 is TGTGCCAGCAGCCAAGGTGACTTTGGATCTGAGACCCAGTACTTC. It translates to CASSQGDFGSETQYF.

This clonotype was recorded many times. The chain links TRBV27 to TRBJ2-1; 11 bases fit TRBD2. Germline loops: CDR1 MNHEY, CDR2 SMNVEV (reference sequence). Trimming took 2 bases from V and 4 from J; bases not matched to a gene: 1. The CDR3 is 15 residues long. In DNA, the CDR3 is TGTGCCAGCAGTTTAACTAGCGGGGGATACAATGAGCAGTTCTTC. This codes for CASSLTSGGYNEQFF.

At least ten counts were recorded for this clonotype. The chain has TRBV11-2 and TRBJ1-2; perhaps TRBD1 as D (5 bases). The CDR3 consists of 15 residues. Germline values: CDR1 SGHAT, CDR2 FQNNGV. The V and J ends lost 0 bases and 4 bases respectively, with 12 bases between them. The CDR3 reads CASSLDQGSSYGYTF. The DNA of the CDR3 is TGTGCCAGCAGCTTAGATCAGGGCAGCAGCTATGGCTACACCTTC.

In its sample, this clonotype was seen a few times. V is TRBV28 and J is TRBJ1-6, with D possibly TRBD1 on 5 matching bases. CDR1 and CDR2 from the germline V gene are MDHEN and SYDVKM. This CDR3 spans 14 amino acids. V shed 5 bases and J shed 10 bases, with 15 bases lying between them. In DNA, the CDR3 is TGTGCCAGCAGTCCGCAGTATGGGGCCTCACCCCTCCACTTT. It translates to CASSPQYGASPLHF.

The V and J genes are TRBV28 and TRBJ1-2; D is ambiguous. Between the trimmed V and J ends, which lost 6 bases and 5 bases, there was a span of 10 bases. CDR1 is MDHEN and CDR2 is SYDVKM in the germline V gene. This CDR3 is built from 12 residues. This chain's CDR3 is CASSFLGYGYTF. The CDR3 region has the DNA TGTGCCAGCAGCTTTCTTGGATATGGCTACACCTTC.

This clonotype was seen only a few times. The chain uses TRBV10-2 and TRBJ1-5; D is perhaps TRBD1 (5 bases). This CDR3 spans 13 amino acids. Germline CDR1 is WSHSY and CDR2 is SAAADI. V dropped 8 bases and J dropped 0 bases, with 8 bases sitting between them. In DNA, the CDR3 is TGCGCCAGCGCGACAGTTAGCAATCAGCCCCAGCATTTT. Protein product: CASATVSNQPQHF.

This clonotype was counted ten times or more. V and J are TRBV7-8 and TRBJ1-2, with unresolved D. The CDR3 sequence is 15 residues long. From germline, CDR1 is SGHVS and CDR2 FQNEAQ. Trimming removed 1 base at V and 0 bases at J, with 9 bases between. The CDR3 sequence: CASSLEPVSNYGYTF. The CDR3 DNA reads as TGTGCCAGCAGCTTAGAACCGGTTTCTAACTATGGCTACACCTTC.

The chain combines TRBV4-1 with TRBJ2-5; no definite D call. Germline V gives CDR1 MGHRA, CDR2 YSYEKL. The CDR3 is 15 residues long. The V end lost 1 base, the J end lost 9 bases, and 18 bases lay between the germline ends. CDR3 protein: CASSQGQEWVRAQYF. DNA for the CDR3: TGCGCCAGCAGCCAAGGGCAGGAGTGGGTTAGGGCCCAGTACTTC.

This sequence joins TRBV7-9 and TRBJ1-4, with no clear D. Germline-derived CDR1 and CDR2 are SEHNR and FQNEAQ (reference sequence). The V end lost 6 bases, the J end lost 15 bases, and 17 bases lay between the germline ends. The CDR3 extends over 12 amino acids. The DNA of the CDR3 is TGTGCCAGCAGGTCAGATCCTTCCCCCGTGTTTTTT. Protein product: CASRSDPSPVFF.

Only a few counts were recorded for this clonotype. This rearrangement joins TRBV7-2 to TRBJ2-5; D perhaps matches TRBD2 (5 bases). Trimming took 1 base from V and 4 from J, leaving 13 bases between them. The CDR3 is 15 residues long. Germline V lookup: CDR1 SGHTA, CDR2 FQGNSA. Written as DNA, the CDR3 is TGTGCCAGCAGCTTAGGTCAGCTGGACTCAGAGACCCAGTACTTC. Its translation is CASSLGQLDSETQYF.

The V gene is TRBV7-2, the J gene TRBJ1-1, with D tentatively TRBD1 (5 bases). V gave up 4 bases and J gave up 4 bases, with 13 bases separating them. CDR3 length equals 14 residues. CDR1 and CDR2 (germline): SGHTA, FQGNSA. Written as DNA, the CDR3 is TGTGCCAGCAGCTCACAGGCGGTCGGCACTGAAGCTTTCTTT. Its translation: CASSSQAVGTEAFF.

This clonotype has a count of ten or more. The V and J genes are TRBV7-8 and TRBJ2-1; D might be TRBD1 or TRBD2, each matching 5 bases. This CDR3 is 15 amino acids long. Trimming took off 0 bases at V and 8 bases at J, with 14 bases between the two ends. Germline V gives CDR1 SGHVS, CDR2 FQNEAQ. The CDR3 region has the DNA TGTGCCAGCAGCTTAGCGGTCAGGGAGTGGGATGAGCAGTTCTTC. It codes for CASSLAVREWDEQFF.

The rearrangement joins TRBV10-3 to TRBJ1-5; D is ambiguous. Trimming cost V 2 bases and J 0 bases, with 5 bases left between them. Germline loops: CDR1 ENHRY, CDR2 SYGVKD. The CDR3 consists of 14 residues. The DNA for the CDR3 is TGTGCCATCAGTGAGAACGTTAGCAATCAGCCCCAGCATTTT. Amino acids: CAISENVSNQPQHF.